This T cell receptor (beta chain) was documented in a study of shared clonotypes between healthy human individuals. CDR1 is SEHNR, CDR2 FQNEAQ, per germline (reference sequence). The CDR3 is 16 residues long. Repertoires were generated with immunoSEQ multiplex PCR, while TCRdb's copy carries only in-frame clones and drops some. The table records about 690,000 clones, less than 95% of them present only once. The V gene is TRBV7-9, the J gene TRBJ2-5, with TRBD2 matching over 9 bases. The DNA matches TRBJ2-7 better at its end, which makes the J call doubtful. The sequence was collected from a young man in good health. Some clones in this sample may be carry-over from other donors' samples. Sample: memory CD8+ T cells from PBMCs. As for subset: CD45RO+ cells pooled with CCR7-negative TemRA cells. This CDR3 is CASSTGTSPPSYEQYF. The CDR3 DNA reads TGTGCCAGCAGCACAGGGACTAGCCCACCCTCCTACGAGCAGTACTTC.